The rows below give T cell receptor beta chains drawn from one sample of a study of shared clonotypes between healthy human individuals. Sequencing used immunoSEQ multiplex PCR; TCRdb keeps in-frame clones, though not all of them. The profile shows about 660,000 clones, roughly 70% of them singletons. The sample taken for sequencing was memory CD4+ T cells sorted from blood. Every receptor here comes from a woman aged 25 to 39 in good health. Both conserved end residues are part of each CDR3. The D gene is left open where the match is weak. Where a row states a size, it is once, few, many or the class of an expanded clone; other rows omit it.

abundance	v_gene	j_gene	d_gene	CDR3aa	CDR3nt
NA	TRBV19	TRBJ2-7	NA	CASSIGRGSGPGYEQYF	TGTGCCAGTAGTATAGGTCGCGGTTCCGGGCCGGGCTACGAGCAGTACTTC
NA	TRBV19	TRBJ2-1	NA	CASSPLLRASSYNEQFF	TGTGCCAGTAGTCCGCTCTTAAGGGCAAGCTCCTACAATGAGCAGTTCTTC
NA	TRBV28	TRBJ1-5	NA	CASRPADLGQPQHF	TGTGCCAGCAGGCCCGCGGACTTAGGGCAGCCCCAGCATTTT
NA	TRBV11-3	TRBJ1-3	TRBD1	CASSASWTGSGNTIYF	TGTGCCAGCAGCGCTAGCTGGACAGGCTCTGGAAACACCATATATTTT
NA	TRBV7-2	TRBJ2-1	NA	CASSFLRFRYYNEQFF	TGTGCCAGCAGCTTTTTGCGGTTCAGGTACTACAATGAGCAGTTCTTC
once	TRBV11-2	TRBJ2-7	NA	CASSFQVSYEQYF	TGTGCCAGCAGCTTCCAGGTGTCCTACGAGCAGTACTTC
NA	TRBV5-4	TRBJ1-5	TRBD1	CASSWDRVGPQHF	TGTGCCAGCAGCTGGGACAGGGTAGGGCCCCAGCATTTT
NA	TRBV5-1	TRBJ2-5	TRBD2	CASSLNPAGEQETQYF	TGCGCCAGCAGCTTGAACCCAGCGGGGGAACAAGAGACCCAGTACTTC
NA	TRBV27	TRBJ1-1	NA	CASSLQFSRGRTEAFF	TGTGCCAGCAGTTTACAATTTAGTAGAGGGAGGACTGAAGCTTTCTTT
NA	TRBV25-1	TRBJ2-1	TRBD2	CASRGGSHGTGEQFF	TGTGCCAGCAGGGGCGGGAGCCACGGTACGGGTGAGCAGTTCTTC
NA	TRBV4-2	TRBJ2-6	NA	CASSQSVGGGTSGANVLTF	TGTGCCAGCAGCCAATCGGTTGGGGGTGGAACATCTGGGGCCAACGTCCTGACTTTC